This T cell receptor (beta chain) was sequenced during a study of T cell changes during pregnancy in multiple sclerosis. The CDR3 covers 14 residues. The germline V gene has CDR1 KGHSH and CDR2 LQKENI. Trimming left V 4 bases short and J 2 bases short, with 12 bases between. Sequencing was performed with immunoSEQ multiplex PCR; in TCRdb, only in-frame clones are kept and a portion is missing. The table shows approximately 49,000 clones, with more than 85% occurring only once. The sequence was collected from a female donor with multiple sclerosis, enrolled in a pregnancy study. Sequencing was performed on peripheral blood, taken after pregnancy. The gene calls are TRBV18 and TRBJ2-7; a possible D gene is TRBD2 (6 bases). CDR3 DNA: TGTGCCAGCTCACTCGGGGGTTCCCCCTACGAGCAGTACTTC. Amino acid sequence: CASSLGGSPYEQYF.